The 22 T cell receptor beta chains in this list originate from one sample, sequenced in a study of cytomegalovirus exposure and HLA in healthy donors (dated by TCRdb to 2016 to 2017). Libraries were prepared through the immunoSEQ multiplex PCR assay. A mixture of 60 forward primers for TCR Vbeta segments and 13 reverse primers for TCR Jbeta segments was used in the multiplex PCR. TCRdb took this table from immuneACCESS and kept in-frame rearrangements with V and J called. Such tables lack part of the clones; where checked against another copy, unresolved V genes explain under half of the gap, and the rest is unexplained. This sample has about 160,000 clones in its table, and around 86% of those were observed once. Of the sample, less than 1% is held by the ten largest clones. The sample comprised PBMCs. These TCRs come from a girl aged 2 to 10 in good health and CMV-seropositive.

For the CDR3, the DNA is TGTGCCAGTAGTGCCACCGGGACTAGCGGGTTAGAGCAGTACTTC. Protein: CASSATGTSGLEQYF. The chain links TRBV19 to TRBJ2-7, with 12 positions matching TRBD2. The CDR3 has 15 amino acids. The junction had 9 bases not matched to a gene; V was cut back by 5 bases and J by 7 bases. The germline V gene has CDR1 LNHDA and CDR2 SQIVND (reference sequence). The full variable domain, its missing parts supplied by reference TRBV19 and TRBJ2-7, is DGGITQSPKYLFRKEGQNVTLSCEQNLNHDAMYWYRQDPGQGLRLIYYSQIVNDFQKGDIAEGYSVSREKKESFPLTVTSAQKNPTAFYLCASSATGTSGLEQYFGPGTRLTVT.

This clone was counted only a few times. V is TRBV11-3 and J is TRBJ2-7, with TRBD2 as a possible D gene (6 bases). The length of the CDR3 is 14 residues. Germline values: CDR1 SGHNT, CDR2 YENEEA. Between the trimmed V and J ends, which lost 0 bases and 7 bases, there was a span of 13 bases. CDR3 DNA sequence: TGTGCCAGCAGCTTAGATGGCGGGGCGCGAGAGCAGTACTTC. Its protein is CASSLDGGAREQYF.

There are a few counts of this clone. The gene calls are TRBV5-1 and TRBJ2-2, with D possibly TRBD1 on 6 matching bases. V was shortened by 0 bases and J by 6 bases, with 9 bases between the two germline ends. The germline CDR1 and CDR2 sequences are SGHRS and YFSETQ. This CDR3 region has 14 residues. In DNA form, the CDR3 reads TGCGCCAGCAGCTTGGCCAGGGGACCCGGGGAGCTGTTTTTT. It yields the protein CASSLARGPGELFF.

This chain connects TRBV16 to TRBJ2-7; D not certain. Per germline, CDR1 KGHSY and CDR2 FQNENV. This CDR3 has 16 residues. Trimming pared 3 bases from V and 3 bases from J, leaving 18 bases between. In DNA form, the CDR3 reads TGTGCCAGCAGCCACATCTTTTCGTCTCTCTACTACGAGCAGTACTTC. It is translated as CASSHIFSSLYYEQYF. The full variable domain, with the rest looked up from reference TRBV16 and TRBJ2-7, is GEEVAQTPKHLVRGEGQKAKLYCAPIKGHSYVFWYQQVLKNEFKFLISFQNENVFDETGMPKERFSAKCLPNSPCSLEIQATKLEDSAVYFCASSHIFSSLYYEQYFGPGTRLTVT.

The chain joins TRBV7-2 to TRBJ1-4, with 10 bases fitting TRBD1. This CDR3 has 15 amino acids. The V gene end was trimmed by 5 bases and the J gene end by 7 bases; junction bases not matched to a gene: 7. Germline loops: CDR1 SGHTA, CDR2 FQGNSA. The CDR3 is CASSTRQGAGEKLFF. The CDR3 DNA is TGTGCCAGCAGCACCCGACAGGGGGCTGGTGAAAAACTGTTTTTT. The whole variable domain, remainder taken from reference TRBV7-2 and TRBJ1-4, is GAGVSQSPSNKVTEKGKDVELRCDPISGHTALYWYRQSLGQGLEFLIYFQGNSAPDKSGLPSDRFSAERTGGSVSTLTIQRTQQEDSAVYLCASSTRQGAGEKLFFGSGTQLSVL.

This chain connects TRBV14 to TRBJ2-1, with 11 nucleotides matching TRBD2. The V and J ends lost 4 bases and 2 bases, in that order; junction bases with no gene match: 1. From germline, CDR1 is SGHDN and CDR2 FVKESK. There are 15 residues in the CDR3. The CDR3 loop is CASSLSGRAYNEQFF. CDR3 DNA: TGTGCCAGCAGCCTTAGCGGGAGGGCCTACAATGAGCAGTTCTTC.

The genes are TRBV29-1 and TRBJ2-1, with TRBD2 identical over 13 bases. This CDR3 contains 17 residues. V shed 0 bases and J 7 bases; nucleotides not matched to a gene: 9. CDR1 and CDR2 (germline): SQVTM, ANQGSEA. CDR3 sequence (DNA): TGCAGCGTTGAAGATCAGTGGACTAGCGGGAGTAGGAATGAGCAGTTCTTC. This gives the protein CSVEDQWTSGSRNEQFF.

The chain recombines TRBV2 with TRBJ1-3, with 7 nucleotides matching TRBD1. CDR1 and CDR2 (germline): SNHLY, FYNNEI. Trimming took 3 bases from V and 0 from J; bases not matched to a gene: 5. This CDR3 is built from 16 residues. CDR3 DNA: TGTGCCAGCAGTGATCGGACAGGCCCCTCTGGAAACACCATATATTTT. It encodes CASSDRTGPSGNTIYF.

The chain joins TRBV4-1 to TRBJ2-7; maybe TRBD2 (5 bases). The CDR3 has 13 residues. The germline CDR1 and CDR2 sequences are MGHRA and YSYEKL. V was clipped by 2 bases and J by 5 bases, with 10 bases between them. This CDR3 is CASSQSRGDEQYF. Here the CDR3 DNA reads TGCGCCAGCAGCCAATCTCGGGGAGACGAGCAGTACTTC.

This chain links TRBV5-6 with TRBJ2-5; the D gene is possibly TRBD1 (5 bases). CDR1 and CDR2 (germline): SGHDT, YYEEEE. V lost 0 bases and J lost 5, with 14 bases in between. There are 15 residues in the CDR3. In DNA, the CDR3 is TGTGCCAGCAGCTTGGCCGGTAGGGGTGGGGAGACCCAGTACTTC. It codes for CASSLAGRGGETQYF.

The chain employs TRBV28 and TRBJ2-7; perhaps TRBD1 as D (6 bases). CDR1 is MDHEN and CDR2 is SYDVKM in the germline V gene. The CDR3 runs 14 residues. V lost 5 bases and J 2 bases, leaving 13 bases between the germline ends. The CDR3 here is CASSGRRGTYEQYF. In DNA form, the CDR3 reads TGTGCCAGCAGTGGTCGCAGGGGTACCTACGAGCAGTACTTC.

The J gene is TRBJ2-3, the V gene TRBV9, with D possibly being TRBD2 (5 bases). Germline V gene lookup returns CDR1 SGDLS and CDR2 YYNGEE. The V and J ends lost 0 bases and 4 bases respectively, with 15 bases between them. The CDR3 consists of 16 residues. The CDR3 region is CASSVVSSSYPDTQYF. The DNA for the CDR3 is TGTGCCAGCAGCGTAGTGTCTAGCAGTTATCCAGATACGCAGTATTTT.

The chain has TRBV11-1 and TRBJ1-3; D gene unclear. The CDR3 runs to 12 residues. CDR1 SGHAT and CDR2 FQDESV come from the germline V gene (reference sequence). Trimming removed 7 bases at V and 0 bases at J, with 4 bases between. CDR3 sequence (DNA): TGTGCCAGCACCTACTCTGGAAACACCATATATTTT. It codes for CASTYSGNTIYF. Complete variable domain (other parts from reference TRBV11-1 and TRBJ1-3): EAEVAQSPRYKITEKSQAVAFWCDPISGHATLYWYRQILGQGPELLVQFQDESVVDDSQLPKDRFSAERLKGVDSTLKIQPAELGDSAMYLCASTYSGNTIYFGEGSWLTVV.

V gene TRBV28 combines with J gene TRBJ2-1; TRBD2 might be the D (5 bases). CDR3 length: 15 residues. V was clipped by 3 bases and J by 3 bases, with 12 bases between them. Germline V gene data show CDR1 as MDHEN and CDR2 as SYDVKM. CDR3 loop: CASSFGGSLYNEQFF. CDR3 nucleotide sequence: TGTGCCAGCAGTTTCGGAGGATCCCTCTACAATGAGCAGTTCTTC. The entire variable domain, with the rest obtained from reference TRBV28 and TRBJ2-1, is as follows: DVKVTQSSRYLVKRTGEKVFLECVQDMDHENMFWYRQDPGLGLRLIYFSYDVKMKEKGDIPEGYSVSREKKERFSLILESASTNQTSMYLCASSFGGSLYNEQFFGPGTRLTVL.

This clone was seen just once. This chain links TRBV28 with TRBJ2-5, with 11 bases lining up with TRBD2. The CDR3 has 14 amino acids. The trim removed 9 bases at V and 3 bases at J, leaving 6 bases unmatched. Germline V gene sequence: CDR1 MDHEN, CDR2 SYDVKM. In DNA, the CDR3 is TGTGCCAGAACTCCGGGACTAGCGGAAGAGACCCAGTACTTC. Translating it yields CARTPGLAEETQYF.

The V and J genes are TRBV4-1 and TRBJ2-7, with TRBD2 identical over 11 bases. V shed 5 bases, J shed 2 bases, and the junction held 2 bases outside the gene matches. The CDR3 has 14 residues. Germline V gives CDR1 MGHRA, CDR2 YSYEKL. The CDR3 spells CASSGTSGTYEQYF. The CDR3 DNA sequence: TGCGCCAGCAGCGGGACTAGCGGTACCTACGAGCAGTACTTC.

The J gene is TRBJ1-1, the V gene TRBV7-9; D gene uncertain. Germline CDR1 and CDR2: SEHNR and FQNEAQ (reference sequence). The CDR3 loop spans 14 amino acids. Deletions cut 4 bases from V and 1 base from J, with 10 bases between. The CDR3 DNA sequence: TGTGCCAGCAGCTCCTACGGGTGGAACACTGAAGCTTTCTTT. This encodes CASSSYGWNTEAFF. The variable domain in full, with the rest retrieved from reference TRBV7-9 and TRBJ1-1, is DTGVSQNPRHKITKRGQNVTFRCDPISEHNRLYWYRQTLGQGPEFLTYFQNEAQLEKSRLLSDRFSAERPKGSFSTLEIQRTEQGDSAMYLCASSSYGWNTEAFFGQGTRLTVV.

As DNA, the CDR3 is TGTGCCACCTCTGGACAGGGCCTCACAGATACGCAGTATTTT. This translates into CATSGQGLTDTQYF. The chain carries TRBV6-1 and TRBJ2-3; 8 bases match TRBD1. The CDR3 extends over 14 amino acids. After removal of 10 bases from V and 2 bases from J, the junction contained 8 bases not matched to a gene. Germline V gene data show CDR1 as MNHNS and CDR2 as SASEGT.

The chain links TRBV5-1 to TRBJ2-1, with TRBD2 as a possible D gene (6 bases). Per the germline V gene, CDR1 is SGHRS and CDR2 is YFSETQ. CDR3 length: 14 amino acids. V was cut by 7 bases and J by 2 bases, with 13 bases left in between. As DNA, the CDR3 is TGCGCCAGCCAAGCGCGGGGCCCCTACAATGAGCAGTTCTTC. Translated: CASQARGPYNEQFF.

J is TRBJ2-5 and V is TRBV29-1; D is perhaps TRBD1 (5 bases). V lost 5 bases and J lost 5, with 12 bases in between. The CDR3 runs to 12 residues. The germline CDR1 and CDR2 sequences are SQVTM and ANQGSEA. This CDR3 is CSVWTIQETQYF. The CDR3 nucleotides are TGCAGCGTTTGGACAATTCAGGAGACCCAGTACTTC. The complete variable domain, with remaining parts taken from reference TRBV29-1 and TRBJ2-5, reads SAVISQKPSRDICQRGTSLTIQCQVDSQVTMMFWYRQQPGQSLTLIATANQGSEATYESGFVIDKFPISRPNLTFSTLTVSNMSPEDSSIYLCSVWTIQETQYFGPGTRLLVL.

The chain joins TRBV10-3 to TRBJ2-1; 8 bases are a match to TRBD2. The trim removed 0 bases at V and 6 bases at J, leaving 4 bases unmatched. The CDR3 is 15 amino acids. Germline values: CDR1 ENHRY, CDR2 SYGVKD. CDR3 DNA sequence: TGTGCCATCAGTGAGTCTATGGGGACTAGCAATGAGCAGTTCTTC. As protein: CAISESMGTSNEQFF.

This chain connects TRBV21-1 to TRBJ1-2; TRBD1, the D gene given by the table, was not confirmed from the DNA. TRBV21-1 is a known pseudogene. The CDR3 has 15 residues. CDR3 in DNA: TGTGCCAGCAGCAAAGCACCCGGGACAGGGTTCGGCTACACCTTC. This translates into CASSKAPGTGFGYTF.